The rows below give T cell receptor beta chains drawn from one sample of a study of cytomegalovirus exposure and HLA in healthy donors. Assay: immunoSEQ multiplex PCR; the TCRdb copy retains only in-frame clones and omits some. In the table there are over 35,000 clones, 77% of which are singletons. What was sequenced was PBMCs. The source is a man aged 25 to 40 in good health and CMV-seronegative. The CDR3 runs from the conserved cysteine through the conserved F or W. The order of the fields is V gene, J gene, clone size, D gene, CDR3 DNA, CDR3 protein. D genes are given only for firm matches. The size entry is marked missing in some rows and otherwise reads once, few, many or a size class.

>TRBV10-1|TRBJ2-7|-|TRBD2
TGCGCCAGCAGCCCACTCACTAGCGGCTACGAGCAGTACTTC
CASSPLTSGYEQYF
>TRBV4-3|TRBJ2-7|once|-
TGCGCCAGCAGCCAAGGTCGGACATCTGCGACCTACGAGCAGTACTTC
CASSQGRTSATYEQYF
>TRBV21-1|TRBJ2-2|-|-
TGTGCCACCTCCCTGGGACATACGGGACTAGCGGGAGCCGGGGAGCTGTTTTTT
CATSLGHTGLAGAGELFF
>TRBV7-2|TRBJ2-7|-|TRBD1
TGTGCCAGCAGCCGGGACAGGGGAGGGTACGAGCAGTACTTC
CASSRDRGGYEQYF
>TRBV11-2|TRBJ2-7|few|TRBD1
TGTGCCAGCAGCTTAGGGACAGGGGGTATCCGCTCCTACGAGCAGTACTTC
CASSLGTGGIRSYEQYF
>TRBV6-5|TRBJ1-4|-|-
TGTGCCAGCACCGATCATACCGGGGGTGAAAAACTGTTTTTT
CASTDHTGGEKLFF
>TRBV7-2|TRBJ1-2|few|TRBD1
TGTGCCAGCAGCTTTAGGACAGGGGTAACTATCTATGGCTACACCTTC
CASSFRTGVTIYGYTF
>TRBV5-1|TRBJ2-7|-|-
TGCGCCAGCAGCGGAGGGGACGGAGGCTACGAGCAGTACTTC
CASSGGDGGYEQYF
>TRBV7-9|TRBJ2-2|-|-
TGTTCCAGCAGCTTAGGGCAGGCGAACACCGGGGAGCTGTTTTTT
CSSSLGQANTGELFF
>TRBV4-2|TRBJ2-7|-|-
TGTGCCAGCAGCCACGGGGGTACGGGGGATCTAAGCGAGCAGTACTTC
CASSHGGTGDLSEQYF
>TRBV9|TRBJ2-7|few|-
TGTGCCAGCAGCGTAGTGGCCGGGTCCGAGCAGTACTTC
CASSVVAGSEQYF
>TRBV9|TRBJ2-7|-|TRBD2
TGTGCCAGCAGCCCCCTAAGGAATAGCGGGAGAAACGAGCAGTACTTC
CASSPLRNSGRNEQYF
>TRBV30|TRBJ2-6|-|TRBD2
TGTGCCTTCCCTCGCACAGCGGGAGGGCCGTCTGGGGCCAACGTCCTGACTTTC
CAFPRTAGGPSGANVLTF
>TRBV7-3|TRBJ2-7|-|-
TGTGCCAGCAGCTTTCGCGGGGGCCACGAGCAGTACTTC
CASSFRGGHEQYF
>TRBV7-6|TRBJ2-2|-|TRBD2
TGTGCCAGCAGCCCGGGACTACTAAACACCGGGGAGCTGTTTTTT
CASSPGLLNTGELFF
>TRBV7-8|TRBJ1-6|-|TRBD1
TGTGCCAGCAGCTTAGAATCGAGGACAGGCCTGAGCTCCTATAATTCACCCCTCCACTTT
CASSLESRTGLSSYNSPLHF
>TRBV7-2|TRBJ2-7|-|TRBD1
TGTGCCGGCAGCCCCTGGACAGGGGGTAGCTACGAGCAGTACTTT
CAGSPWTGGSYEQYF
>TRBV7-9|TRBJ2-7|-|TRBD2
TGTTCCAGCAGCTTACGAAGCGGGACCGCCTACGAGCAGTACTTC
CSSSLRSGTAYEQYF
>TRBV7-2|TRBJ2-7|-|TRBD2
TGTGCCAGCAGCGCCGGGAGGAGCTCCTACGAGCAGTACTTC
CASSAGRSSYEQYF
>TRBV7-9|TRBJ2-5|few|-
TGTGCCAGCGGTCTCAGTGGGGCCCAAGAGACCCAGTACTTC
CASGLSGAQETQYF
>TRBV7-2|TRBJ2-1|-|-
TGTGCCAGCAGCTCCTTCAGCGGCCGCGGGAATGAGCAGTTCTTC
CASSSFSGRGNEQFF
>TRBV27|TRBJ2-3|-|TRBD2
TGTGCCAGCAGAGATAGGTATTATAGCGGGAGTAGCACAGATACGCAGTATTTT
CASRDRYYSGSSTDTQYF
>TRBV30|TRBJ2-3|-|-
TGTGCCTGGAGTGTAGGAGGAAATACGCAGTATTTT
CAWSVGGNTQYF
>TRBV9|TRBJ2-7|-|-
TGTGCCAGCAGCGTAGGCGGGAAGATCTCCTACGAGCAGTACTTC
CASSVGGKISYEQYF
>TRBV5-5|TRBJ2-5|-|-
TGTGCCAGCAGCTTGGGAGGGTTCGAGACCCAGTACTTC
CASSLGGFETQYF
>TRBV7-6|TRBJ2-6|-|TRBD1
TGTGCCAGCAGCTTAGCGGGAGGACAGGGGGCGAGTGGGGCCAACGTCCTGACTTTC
CASSLAGGQGASGANVLTF
>TRBV10-3|TRBJ2-4|-|TRBD1
TGTGCCATCCGAGAAGGACAGGAAGACATTCAGTACTTC
CAIREGQEDIQYF
>TRBV7-2|TRBJ2-1|-|TRBD2
TGTGCCAGCAGCTTAGGAGGGGCGGGAGGGATATCCAATGAGCAGTTCTTC
CASSLGGAGGISNEQFF
>TRBV5-4|TRBJ2-1|few|TRBD2
TGTGCCAGCAGCCCCTGGATGCGAGCGGGAGTGTACAATGAGCAGTTCTTC
CASSPWMRAGVYNEQFF
>TRBV7-2|TRBJ2-5|-|TRBD2
TGTGCCAGCAGCTCCCCGGGACTAGCGACGACCCAGTACTTC
CASSSPGLATTQYF
>TRBV28|TRBJ1-2|-|-
TGTGCCAGCAGTTCCGGCTCCGACAGGAACTTCTATGGCTACACCTTC
CASSSGSDRNFYGYTF
>TRBV18|TRBJ1-5|-|-
TGTGCCAGCTCACGTAGCGGGACGGTTAATCAGCCCCAGCATTTT
CASSRSGTVNQPQHF
>TRBV9|TRBJ1-6|-|-
TGTGCCAGCAGCGTAGCGGAGGGATTCCAGTCACCCCTCCACTTT
CASSVAEGFQSPLHF
>TRBV5-4|TRBJ2-6|-|-
TGTGCCAGCAGCTTGGGAACGGACAGAGCCTCTGGGGCCAACGTCCTGACTTTC
CASSLGTDRASGANVLTF
>TRBV10-2|TRBJ2-3|-|TRBD1
TGCGCCAGTAAATCAGACAGGGGAAGCACAGATACGCAGTATTTT
CASKSDRGSTDTQYF
>TRBV6-4|TRBJ2-2|-|-
TGTGCCAGCAGACCGGGATCATTGACCGGGGAGCTGTTTTTT
CASRPGSLTGELFF
>TRBV7-9|TRBJ1-4|-|-
TGTGCCAGCAGCTTAACGTCCGGGGGTGAAAAACTGTTTTTT
CASSLTSGGEKLFF
>TRBV29-1|TRBJ2-7|-|TRBD2
TGCAGCGCCCGGGGGGGGAGGACCTACGAGCAGTACTTC
CSARGGRTYEQYF
>TRBV7-2|TRBJ2-1|-|TRBD2
TGTGCCAGCAGCTGGAGACTAGCGGGAGGGCCTTACAATGAGCAGTTCTTC
CASSWRLAGGPYNEQFF
>TRBV7-9|TRBJ2-5|few|-
TGTGCCAGCAGCTCTAGCCGGGAGACCCAGTACTTC
CASSSSRETQYF
>TRBV18|TRBJ2-2|-|TRBD2
TGTGCCAGCTCACCACCTCCGGGACTAGCGGGAGGAGGCGGCACCGGGGAGCTGTTTTTT
CASSPPPGLAGGGGTGELFF
>TRBV7-9|TRBJ2-1|-|-
TGTGCCAGCAGCTTGGGGTACGGGGATGAGCAGTTCTTC
CASSLGYGDEQFF
>TRBV5-4|TRBJ2-3|-|-
TGTGCCAGCAGCTTCCCAGGGAGCACAGATACGCAGTATTTT
CASSFPGSTDTQYF
>TRBV15|TRBJ1-5|few|TRBD1
TGTGCCACCAGCACGCCCAGGGGGCGCGGGAGCAATCAGCCCCAGCATTTT
CATSTPRGRGSNQPQHF
>TRBV7-9|TRBJ1-2|-|TRBD1
TGTGCCAGCAGCTCTACAGGGGGCAACTATGGCTACACCTTC
CASSSTGGNYGYTF
>TRBV5-4|TRBJ1-6|few|TRBD1
TGTGCCAGCAGCTTTGGGACAGGGGGCCAATCACCCCTCCACTTT
CASSFGTGGQSPLHF
>TRBV27|TRBJ2-2|-|TRBD2
TGTGCCAGCAGAGATAGGCTAGCGGGCACCGGGGAGCTGTTTTTT
CASRDRLAGTGELFF
>TRBV5-1|TRBJ2-3|once|-
TGCGCCAGCAGCTTGATGCCGGGACAATTAACAGATACGCAGTATTTT
CASSLMPGQLTDTQYF
>TRBV6-5|TRBJ2-1|-|-
TGTGCCAGCACTGAGACAGTCGACAATGAGCAGTTCTTC
CASTETVDNEQFF
>TRBV4-2|TRBJ1-2|-|-
TGTGCCAGCAGCCAAGACTCCGGGACACCCTTCACTAACTATGGCTACACCTTC
CASSQDSGTPFTNYGYTF
>TRBV5-5|TRBJ2-5|-|-
TGTGCCAGCAGCTTGCGGGGGAGGCCGGGGGAGACCCAGTACTTC
CASSLRGRPGETQYF
>TRBV27|TRBJ2-7|-|TRBD1
TGTGCCAGCGCCTGGGACAGCCCCAGCGAGCAGTACTTC
CASAWDSPSEQYF
>TRBV6-5|TRBJ2-2|-|-
TGTGCCAGCAGTTCTCTGGTGGGGGCCACCGGGGAGCTGTTTTTT
CASSSLVGATGELFF
>TRBV7-2|TRBJ1-2|-|-
TGTGCCAGCAGCTTAGCGGAGGGTTTCTATGGCTACACCTTC
CASSLAEGFYGYTF
>TRBV28|TRBJ2-6|-|-
TGTGCCAGCAGTTCCGATAGGGGGGAGGGGATGTCTGGGGCCAACGTCCTGACTTTC
CASSSDRGEGMSGANVLTF
>TRBV7-2|TRBJ2-1|-|TRBD2
TGTGCCAGCAGCCGAACCGGGACTAGCGGACCCAGCTCCTACAATGAGCAGTTCTTC
CASSRTGTSGPSSYNEQFF
>TRBV28|TRBJ2-1|-|-
TGTGCCAGCAGTTTAAAAGTCTCCCGAGCCAATGGGCAGTTCTTC
CASSLKVSRANGQFF
>TRBV5-4|TRBJ1-2|-|-
TGTGCCAGCAGCCTACGGGGGACCGGAGGCTACACCTTC
CASSLRGTGGYTF
>TRBV7-9|TRBJ1-2|-|TRBD1
TGTGCCAGCAGCTCAGGGGGCTTCTATGGCTACACCTTC
CASSSGGFYGYTF
>TRBV6-6|TRBJ2-1|-|TRBD2
TGTGCCAGCAGCCGAGGAGCGGGAGGTCTGTTCTTC
CASSRGAGGLFF